The rows below give T cell receptor beta chains drawn from one sample of a study of shared clonotypes between healthy human individuals. This table comes from immunoSEQ multiplex PCR, and its TCRdb copy is limited to in-frame clones, with some not included. The sample shows about 2.4 million clones, 90% to 95% of them seen only once. The material sequenced was naive CD4+ T cells from PBMCs. Receptor source: a man in his late teens or twenties in good health. Some clones in this sample may be carry-over from other donors' samples. Each CDR3 is given without its conserved first and last residue. Fields, in order: clone size, D gene, V gene, CDR3 protein. A D gene is named only where the DNA matches it firmly. Clone size is shown for a subset of rows, as once, few, many or a class of expanded clone.

NA | NA | TRBV7-9 | ASTPFQGRETQY
once | NA | TRBV6-1 | ASNGRPRVETQY
NA | TRBD2 | TRBV11-2 | ASQKAGGPNVYNEQF
NA | NA | TRBV28 | ASSPRQTEAF
NA | NA | TRBV10-3 | AISPQIQETQY
NA | NA | TRBV4-2 | ASSQERQQETQY
NA | NA | TRBV7-9 | ASTDSPYYGYT
NA | TRBD2 | TRBV28 | ASSLRGDYEQY
NA | NA | TRBV18 | ASSPRSRTNEQF
once | NA | TRBV2 | ASRRESAYNEQF
NA | NA | TRBV7-2 | ASSLDGVSNQPQH
NA | NA | TRBV5-1 | ASSLDRIGGLDTQY
NA | NA | TRBV7-2 | ASSLEPSYYTDTQY
once | NA | TRBV29-1 | SVDRVGANVLT
NA | TRBD2 | TRBV7-3 | ASSSQAGLPNEQF
NA | NA | TRBV28 | ASSLPKPYEQY
NA | NA | TRBV29-1 | SVDISGGGMNTEAF
NA | NA | TRBV28 | ASSLPLNQPQH
NA | TRBD1 | TRBV7-2 | ASRRTGYNEQF
NA | NA | TRBV9 | ASSVGAETQY
NA | TRBD2 | TRBV11-3 | ASSRTSGSSYEQY
NA | NA | TRBV10-3 | AISVQTNTEAF
NA | NA | TRBV7-9 | ASSRDGYSNQPQH
NA | NA | TRBV27 | ASSSGGGYYEQY
NA | NA | TRBV10-3 | ANQDRNSNYGYT
once | NA | TRBV5-6 | ASSLAREREKLF
NA | NA | TRBV12-5 | ASGLARSGANVLT
NA | TRBD1 | TRBV9 | ASSASGGAYNEQF
NA | NA | TRBV30 | AWSVGRVGNGETQY